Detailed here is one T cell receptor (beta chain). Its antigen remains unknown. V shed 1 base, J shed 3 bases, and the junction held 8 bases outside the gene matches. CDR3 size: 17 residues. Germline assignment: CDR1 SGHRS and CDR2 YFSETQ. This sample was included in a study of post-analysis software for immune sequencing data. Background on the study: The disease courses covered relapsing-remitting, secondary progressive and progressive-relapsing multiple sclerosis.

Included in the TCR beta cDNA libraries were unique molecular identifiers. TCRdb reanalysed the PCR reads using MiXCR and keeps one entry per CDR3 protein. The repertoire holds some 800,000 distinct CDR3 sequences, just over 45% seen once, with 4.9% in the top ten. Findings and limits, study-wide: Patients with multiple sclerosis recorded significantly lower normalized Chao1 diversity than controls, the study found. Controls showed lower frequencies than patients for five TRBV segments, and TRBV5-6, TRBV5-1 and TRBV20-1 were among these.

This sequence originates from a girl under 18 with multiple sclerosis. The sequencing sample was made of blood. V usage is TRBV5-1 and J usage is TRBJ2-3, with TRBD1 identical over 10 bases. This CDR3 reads CASSLPGTGVWTDTQYF. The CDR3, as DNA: TGCGCCAGCAGCTTGCCGGGGACAGGGGTGTGGACAGATACGCAGTATTTT.